The sequence of this T cell receptor (beta chain) was determined in a study of CXCR3-negative and CXCR3-positive naive CD8 T cells. Study outcomes and limitations: Naive CXCR3-positive cells had TRB CDR3s more hydrophobic than those of CXCR3-negative naive cells.

It was by 5' RACE with UMI labels that the TRB cDNA libraries were prepared. TCRdb re-called the 5' RACE reads and shows each CDR3 protein once, DNA omitted. This sample's table has 150,000 to 170,000 distinct CDR3 sequences. Of note for this clonotype: Its antigen is unidentified.

The germline CDR1 and CDR2 sequences are MNHEY and SVGAGI. This CDR3 is built from 16 residues. The chain joins TRBV6-5 to TRBJ2-2; TCRdb selects TRBD1, and the lack of DNA leaves this call unchecked. This sequence was found in a human donor in good health. Some clones in this sample may be carry-over from other donors' samples. The sample consisted of naive CXCR3+ CD8+ T cells from blood. Subset given: CD45RO-CCR7+CD27+CD95- naive CD8+ T cells expressing CXCR3 (TNR3+). The CDR3 loop is CASTDIVGGNTGELFF.